This entry describes one T cell receptor (beta chain). The data were taken from a study of shared clonotypes between healthy human individuals. This CDR3 is 13 amino acids long. V shed 4 bases and J shed 8 bases, with 12 bases lying between them. Germline-derived CDR1 and CDR2 are SGHTA and FQGTGA. Generated by immunoSEQ multiplex PCR, the TCRdb table keeps only in-frame clones and is missing some. This sample yields roughly 490,000 clones, of which roughly 85% are seen a single time; about an eighth belongs to the top ten. This clonotype originated in a woman aged 40 to 50 in good health. Some clones in this sample may be carry-over from other donors' samples. This chain uses TRBV7-3 with TRBJ2-1; D not resolved. The specimen was PBMCs. This chain's CDR3 is CASSYKPKDEQFF. The CDR3 nucleotides are TGTGCCAGCAGCTACAAGCCCAAGGATGAGCAGTTCTTC.